This TCR beta chain was documented in a study of shared clonotypes between healthy human individuals. Overall study context: The plates for each donor numbered three CD4 naive, three CD4 memory, two CD8 naive and one CD8 memory.

Sequencing was at deep level. Libraries were prepared by immunoSEQ multiplex PCR; TCRdb keeps only in-frame clonotypes and omits some of them. The data hold about 1.5 million clones, with 95% to 99% observed a single time. Both subsets, CD45RA+ naive and CD45RA-negative memory, were split from the CD4+ cells. V dropped 5 bases and J dropped 0 bases, with 14 bases sitting between them. Germline assignment: CDR1 SEHNR and CDR2 FQNEAQ (reference sequence). The CDR3 totals 16 residues. The source of this sequence is a man younger than 40 in good health. The chain joins TRBV7-9 to TRBJ1-3, with a tentative D call TRBD1 (5 bases). Sequenced input: naive CD4+ T cells sorted from blood. Subset reported: CD45RA+ positively selected. The CDR3 region is CASSPGGAFSGNTIYF. The CDR3 nucleotides read TGTGCCAGCAGCCCGGGCGGGGCGTTCTCTGGAAACACCATATATTTT.